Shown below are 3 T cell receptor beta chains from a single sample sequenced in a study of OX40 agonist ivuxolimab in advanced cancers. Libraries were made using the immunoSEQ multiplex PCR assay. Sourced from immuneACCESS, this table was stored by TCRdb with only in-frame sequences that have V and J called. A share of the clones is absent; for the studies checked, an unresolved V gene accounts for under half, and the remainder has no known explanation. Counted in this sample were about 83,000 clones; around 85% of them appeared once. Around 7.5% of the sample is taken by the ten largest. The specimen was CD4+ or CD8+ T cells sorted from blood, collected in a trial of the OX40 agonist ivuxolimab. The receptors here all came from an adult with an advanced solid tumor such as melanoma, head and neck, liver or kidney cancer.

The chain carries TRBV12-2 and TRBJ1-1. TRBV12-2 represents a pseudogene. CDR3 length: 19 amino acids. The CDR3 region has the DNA TGTGCAAGTCGCTCCGGAGAACGTACCCACCAAGTTCTGAACACTGAAGCTTTCTTT. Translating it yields CASRSGERTHQVLNTEAFF.

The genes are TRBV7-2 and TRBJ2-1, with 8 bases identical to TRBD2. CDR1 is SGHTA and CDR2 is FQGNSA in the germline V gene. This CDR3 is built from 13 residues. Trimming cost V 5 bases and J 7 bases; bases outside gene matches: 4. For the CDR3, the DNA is TGTGCCAGCAGCCCCCCTAGCGGGAATGAGCAGTTCTTC. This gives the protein CASSPPSGNEQFF.

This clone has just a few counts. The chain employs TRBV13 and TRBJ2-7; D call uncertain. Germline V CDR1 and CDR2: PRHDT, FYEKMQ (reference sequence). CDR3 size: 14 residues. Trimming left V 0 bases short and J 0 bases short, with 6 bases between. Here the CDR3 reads CASSLGKSSYEQYF. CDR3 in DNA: TGTGCCAGCAGCTTAGGGAAGTCCTCCTACGAGCAGTACTTC.